The clone carrying this T cell receptor beta chain was recorded a few times. The sample is drawn from a study of T-cell memory formation after mild COVID-19. TCRdb recomputed calls from the 5' RACE reads with MiXCR, one row per CDR3 protein. Here the sample spans about 390,000 distinct CDR3 sequences, 16% being singletons. Trimming removed 5 bases at V and 8 bases at J, with 15 bases between. The germline CDR1 and CDR2 sequences are SGHVS and FQNEAQ. CDR3 length: 14 amino acids. The specimen sequenced was PBMCs or a T cell subset sorted from them (not recorded which). This clonotype was obtained from a man between 18 and 35 years old who had mild COVID-19 (a few samples of this study predate the infection). Cell type and time point are not known. The chain carries TRBV7-8 and TRBJ1-4; no firm D call. The CDR3 loop is CASSPGRAGEKLFF. For the CDR3, the DNA is TGTGCCAGCAGCCCAGGCCGGGCGGGAGAAAAACTGTTTTTT.